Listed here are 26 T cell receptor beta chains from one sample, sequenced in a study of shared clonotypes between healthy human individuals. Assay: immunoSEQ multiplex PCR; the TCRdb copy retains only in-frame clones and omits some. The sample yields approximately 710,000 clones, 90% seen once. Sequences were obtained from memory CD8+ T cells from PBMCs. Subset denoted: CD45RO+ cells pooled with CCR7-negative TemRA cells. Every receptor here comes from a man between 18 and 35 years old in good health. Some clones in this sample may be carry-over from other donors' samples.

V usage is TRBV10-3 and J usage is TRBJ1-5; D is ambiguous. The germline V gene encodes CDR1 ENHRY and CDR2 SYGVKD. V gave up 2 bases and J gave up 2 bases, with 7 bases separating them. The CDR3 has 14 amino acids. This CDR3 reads CAISEVLGNQPQHF. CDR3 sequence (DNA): TGTGCCATCAGTGAGGTACTAGGCAATCAGCCCCAGCATTTT.

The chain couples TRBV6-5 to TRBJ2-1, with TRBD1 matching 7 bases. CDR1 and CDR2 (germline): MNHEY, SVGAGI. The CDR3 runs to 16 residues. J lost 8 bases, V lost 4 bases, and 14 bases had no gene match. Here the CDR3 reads CASSLSGQVVLYEQFF. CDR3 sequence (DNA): TGTGCCAGCAGTTTGAGTGGACAGGTGGTTTTGTATGAGCAGTTCTTC.

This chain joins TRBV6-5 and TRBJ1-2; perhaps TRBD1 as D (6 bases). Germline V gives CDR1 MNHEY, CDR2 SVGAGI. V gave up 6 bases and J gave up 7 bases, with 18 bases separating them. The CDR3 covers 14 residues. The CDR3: CASSPGGGNLGYTF. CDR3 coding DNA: TGTGCCAGCAGCCCCGGGGGCGGCAATCTTGGCTACACCTTC.

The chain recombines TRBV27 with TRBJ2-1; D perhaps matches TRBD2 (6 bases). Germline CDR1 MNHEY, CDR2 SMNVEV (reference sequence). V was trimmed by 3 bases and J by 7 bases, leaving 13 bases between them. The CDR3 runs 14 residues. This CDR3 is CASSFRGAGNEQFF. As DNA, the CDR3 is TGTGCCAGCAGTTTTAGAGGGGCGGGAAATGAGCAGTTCTTC.

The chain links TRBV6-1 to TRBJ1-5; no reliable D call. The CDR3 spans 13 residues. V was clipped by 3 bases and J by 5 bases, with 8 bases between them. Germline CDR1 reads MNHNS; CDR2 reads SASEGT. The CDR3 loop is CASSDAAHQPQHF. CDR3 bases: TGTGCCAGCAGTGATGCGGCACATCAGCCCCAGCATTTT.

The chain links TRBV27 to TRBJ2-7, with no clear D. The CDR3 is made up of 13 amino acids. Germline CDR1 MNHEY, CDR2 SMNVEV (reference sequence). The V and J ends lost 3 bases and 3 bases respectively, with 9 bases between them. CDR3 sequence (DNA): TGTGCCAGCAGTTTCGGCAGAATCTACGAGCAGTACTTC. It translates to CASSFGRIYEQYF.

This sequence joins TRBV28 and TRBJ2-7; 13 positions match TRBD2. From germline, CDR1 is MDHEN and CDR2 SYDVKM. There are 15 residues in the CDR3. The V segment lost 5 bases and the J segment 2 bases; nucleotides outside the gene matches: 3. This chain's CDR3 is CASSAGLAGTYEQYF. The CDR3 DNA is TGTGCCAGCAGTGCGGGACTAGCGGGAACCTACGAGCAGTACTTC.

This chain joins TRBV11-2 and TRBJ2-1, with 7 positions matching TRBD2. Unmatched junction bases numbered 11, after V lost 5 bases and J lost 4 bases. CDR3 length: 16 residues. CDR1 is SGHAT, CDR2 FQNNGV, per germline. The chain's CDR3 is CASSRQSSGYYNEQFF. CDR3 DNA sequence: TGTGCCAGCAGCCGACAGAGTAGCGGGTATTACAATGAGCAGTTCTTC. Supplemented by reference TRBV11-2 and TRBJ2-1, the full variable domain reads EAGVAQSPRYKIIEKRQSVAFWCNPISGHATLYWYQQILGQGPKLLIQFQNNGVVDDSQLPKDRFSAERLKGVDSTLKIQPAKLEDSAVYLCASSRQSSGYYNEQFFGPGTRLTVL.

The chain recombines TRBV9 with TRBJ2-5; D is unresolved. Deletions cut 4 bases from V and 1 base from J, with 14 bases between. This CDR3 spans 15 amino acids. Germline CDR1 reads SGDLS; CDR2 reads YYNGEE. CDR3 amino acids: CASSPFGRPQETQYF. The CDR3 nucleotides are TGTGCCAGCAGCCCTTTTGGCAGGCCCCAAGAGACCCAGTACTTC.

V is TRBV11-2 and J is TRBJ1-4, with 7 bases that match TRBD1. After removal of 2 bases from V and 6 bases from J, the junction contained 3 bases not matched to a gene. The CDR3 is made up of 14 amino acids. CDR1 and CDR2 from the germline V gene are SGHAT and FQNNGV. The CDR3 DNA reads TGTGCCAGCAGCTTAACAGGGGAGGATGAAAAACTGTTTTTT. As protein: CASSLTGEDEKLFF. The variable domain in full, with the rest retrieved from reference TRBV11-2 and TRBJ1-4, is EAGVAQSPRYKIIEKRQSVAFWCNPISGHATLYWYQQILGQGPKLLIQFQNNGVVDDSQLPKDRFSAERLKGVDSTLKIQPAKLEDSAVYLCASSLTGEDEKLFFGSGTQLSVL.

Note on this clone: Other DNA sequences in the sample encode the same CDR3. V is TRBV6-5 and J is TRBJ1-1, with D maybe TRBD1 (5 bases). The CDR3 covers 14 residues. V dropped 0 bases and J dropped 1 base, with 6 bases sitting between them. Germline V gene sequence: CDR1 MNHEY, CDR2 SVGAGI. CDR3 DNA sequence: TGTGCCAGCAGTTACTCAGGGGAGAACACTGAAGCTTTCTTT. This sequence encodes CASSYSGENTEAFF.

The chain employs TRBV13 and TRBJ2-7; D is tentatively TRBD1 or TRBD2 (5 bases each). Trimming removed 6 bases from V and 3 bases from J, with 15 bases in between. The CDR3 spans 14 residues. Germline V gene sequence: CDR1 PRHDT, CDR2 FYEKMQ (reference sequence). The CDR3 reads CASSPPGPNYEQYF. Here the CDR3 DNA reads TGTGCCAGCAGTCCCCCGGGACCCAACTACGAGCAGTACTTC.

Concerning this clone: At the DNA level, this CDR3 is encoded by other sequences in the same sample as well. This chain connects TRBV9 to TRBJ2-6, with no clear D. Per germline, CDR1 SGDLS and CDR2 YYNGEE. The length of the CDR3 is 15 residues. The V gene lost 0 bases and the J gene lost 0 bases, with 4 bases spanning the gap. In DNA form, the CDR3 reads TGTGCCAGCAGCGTAGTTAGCTCTGGGGCCAACGTCCTGACTTTC. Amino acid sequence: CASSVVSSGANVLTF.

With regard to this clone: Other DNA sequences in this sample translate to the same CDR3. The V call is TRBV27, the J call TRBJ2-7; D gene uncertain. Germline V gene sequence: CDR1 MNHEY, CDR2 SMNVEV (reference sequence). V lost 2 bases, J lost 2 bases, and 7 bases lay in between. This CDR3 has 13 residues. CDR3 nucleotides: TGTGCCAGCAGTTTAAAAGGGCCCTACGAGCAGTACTTC. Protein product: CASSLKGPYEQYF.

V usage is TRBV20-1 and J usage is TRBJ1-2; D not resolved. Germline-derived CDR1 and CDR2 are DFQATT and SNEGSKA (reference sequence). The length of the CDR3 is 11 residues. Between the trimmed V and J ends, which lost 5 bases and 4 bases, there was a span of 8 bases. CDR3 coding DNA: TGCAGTGCTGAAGGTATCTATGGCTACACCTTC. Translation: CSAEGIYGYTF.

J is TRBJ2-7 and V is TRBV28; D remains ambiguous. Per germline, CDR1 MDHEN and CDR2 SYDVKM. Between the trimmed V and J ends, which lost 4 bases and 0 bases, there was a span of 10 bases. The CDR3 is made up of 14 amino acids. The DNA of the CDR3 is TGTGCCAGCAGTTCCGTATACTTCTCCTACGAGCAGTACTTC. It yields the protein CASSSVYFSYEQYF.

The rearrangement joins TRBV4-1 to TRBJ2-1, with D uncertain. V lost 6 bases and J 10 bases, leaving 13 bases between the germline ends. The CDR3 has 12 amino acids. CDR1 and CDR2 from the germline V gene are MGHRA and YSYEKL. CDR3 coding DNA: TGCGCCAGCAGATCCCCGGCCCGGGAGCAGTTCTTC. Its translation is CASRSPAREQFF.

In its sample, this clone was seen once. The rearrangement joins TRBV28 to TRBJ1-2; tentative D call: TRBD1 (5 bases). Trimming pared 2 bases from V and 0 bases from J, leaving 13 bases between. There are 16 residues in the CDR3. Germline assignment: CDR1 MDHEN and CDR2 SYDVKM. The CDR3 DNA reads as TGTGCCAGCAGTTTAAGTCTTGGGGGGGCTAACTATGGCTACACCTTC. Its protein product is CASSLSLGGANYGYTF.

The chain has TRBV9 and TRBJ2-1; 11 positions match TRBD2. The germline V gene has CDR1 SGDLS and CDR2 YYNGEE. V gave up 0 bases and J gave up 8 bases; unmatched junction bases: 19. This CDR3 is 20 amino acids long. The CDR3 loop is CASSVAPGGSGRVGSHEQFF. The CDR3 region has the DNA TGTGCCAGCAGCGTAGCGCCCGGGGGTAGCGGGAGGGTCGGGTCCCATGAGCAGTTCTTC.

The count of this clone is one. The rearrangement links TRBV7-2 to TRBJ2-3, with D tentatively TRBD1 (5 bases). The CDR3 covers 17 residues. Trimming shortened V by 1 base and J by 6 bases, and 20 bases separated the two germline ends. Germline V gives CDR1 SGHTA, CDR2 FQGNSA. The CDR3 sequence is CASSLVRWGWRLDTQYF. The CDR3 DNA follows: TGTGCCAGCAGCTTAGTTAGGTGGGGCTGGAGATTGGATACGCAGTATTTT.

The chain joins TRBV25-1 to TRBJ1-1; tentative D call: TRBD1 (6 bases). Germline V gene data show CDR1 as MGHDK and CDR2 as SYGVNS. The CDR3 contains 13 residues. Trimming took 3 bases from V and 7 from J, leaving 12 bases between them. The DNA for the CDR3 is TGTGCCAGCAGTGAGGTGGGGACATTTGAAGCTTTCTTT. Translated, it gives CASSEVGTFEAFF.

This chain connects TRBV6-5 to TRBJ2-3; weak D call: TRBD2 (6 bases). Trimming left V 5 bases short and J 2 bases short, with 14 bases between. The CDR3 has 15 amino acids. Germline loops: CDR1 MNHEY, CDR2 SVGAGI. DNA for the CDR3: TGTGCCAGCAGTCTCCGGGACTCGCTCACAGATACGCAGTATTTT. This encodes CASSLRDSLTDTQYF.

CDR3 in amino acids: CASSQGLAGGSNTGELFF. The CDR3 DNA is TGTGCCAGCAGCCAGGGACTAGCGGGAGGTTCGAACACCGGGGAGCTGTTTTTT. The chain has TRBV7-9 and TRBJ2-2; 15 positions agree with TRBD2. Germline V gene sequence: CDR1 SEHNR, CDR2 FQNEAQ (reference sequence). The V segment lost 5 bases and the J segment 0 bases; nucleotides outside the gene matches: 4. The CDR3 contains 18 residues.

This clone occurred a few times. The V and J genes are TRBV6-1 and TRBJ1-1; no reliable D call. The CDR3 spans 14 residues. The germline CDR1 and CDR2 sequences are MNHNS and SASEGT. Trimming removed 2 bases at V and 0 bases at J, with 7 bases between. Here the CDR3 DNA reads TGTGCCAGCAGTGAACTAACAGTGAACACTGAAGCTTTCTTT. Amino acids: CASSELTVNTEAFF.

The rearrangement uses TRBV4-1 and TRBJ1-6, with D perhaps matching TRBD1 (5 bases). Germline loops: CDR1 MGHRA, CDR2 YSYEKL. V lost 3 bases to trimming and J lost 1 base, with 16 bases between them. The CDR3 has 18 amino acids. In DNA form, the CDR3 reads TGCGCCAGCAGCCAGCCAATTGGGGGATTGTCCTATAATTCACCCCTCCACTTT. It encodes CASSQPIGGLSYNSPLHF.

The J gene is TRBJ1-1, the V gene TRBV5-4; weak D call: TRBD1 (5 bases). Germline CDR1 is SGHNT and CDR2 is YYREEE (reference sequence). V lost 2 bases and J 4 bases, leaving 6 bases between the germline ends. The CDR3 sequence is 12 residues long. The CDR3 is CASSFQGTEAFF. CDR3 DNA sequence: TGTGCCAGCAGCTTTCAGGGCACTGAAGCTTTCTTT.